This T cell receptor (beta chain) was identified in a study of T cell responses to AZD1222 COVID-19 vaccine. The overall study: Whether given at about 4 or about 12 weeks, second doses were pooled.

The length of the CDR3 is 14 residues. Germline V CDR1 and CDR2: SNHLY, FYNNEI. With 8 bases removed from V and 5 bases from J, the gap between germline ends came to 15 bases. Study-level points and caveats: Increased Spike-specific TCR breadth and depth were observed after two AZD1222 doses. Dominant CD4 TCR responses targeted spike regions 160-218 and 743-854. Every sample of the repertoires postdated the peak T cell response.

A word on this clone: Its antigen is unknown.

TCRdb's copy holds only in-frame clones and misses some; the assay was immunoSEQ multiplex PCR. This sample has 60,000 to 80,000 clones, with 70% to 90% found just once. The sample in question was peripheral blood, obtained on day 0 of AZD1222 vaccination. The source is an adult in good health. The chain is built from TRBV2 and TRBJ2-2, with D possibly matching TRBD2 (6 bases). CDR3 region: CASRWGGRTGELFF. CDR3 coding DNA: TGTGCCAGCCGATGGGGAGGTCGGACCGGGGAGCTGTTTTTT.